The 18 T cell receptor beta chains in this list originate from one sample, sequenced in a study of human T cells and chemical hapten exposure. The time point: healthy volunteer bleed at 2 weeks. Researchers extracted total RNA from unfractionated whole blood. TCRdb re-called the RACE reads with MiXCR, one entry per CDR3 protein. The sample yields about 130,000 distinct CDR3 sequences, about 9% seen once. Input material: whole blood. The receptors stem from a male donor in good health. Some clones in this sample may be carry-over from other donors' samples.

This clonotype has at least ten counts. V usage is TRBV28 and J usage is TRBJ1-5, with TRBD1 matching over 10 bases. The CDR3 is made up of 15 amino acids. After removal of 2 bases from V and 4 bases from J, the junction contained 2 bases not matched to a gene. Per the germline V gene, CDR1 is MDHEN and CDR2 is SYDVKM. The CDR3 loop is CASSLEGQGNQPQHF. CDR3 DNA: TGTGCCAGCAGTTTAGAGGGACAGGGGAATCAGCCCCAGCATTTT.

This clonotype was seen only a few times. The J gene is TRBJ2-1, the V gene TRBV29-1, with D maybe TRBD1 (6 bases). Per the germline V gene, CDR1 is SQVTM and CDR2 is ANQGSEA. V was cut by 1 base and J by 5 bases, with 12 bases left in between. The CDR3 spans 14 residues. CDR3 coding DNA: TGCAGCGTTGAAGGTAGGGGGAACAACAATGAGCAGTTCTTC. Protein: CSVEGRGNNNEQFF.

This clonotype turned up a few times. The CDR3 sequence is CSVGGGLLSSYEQYF. CDR3 in DNA: TGCAGCGTTGGGGGGGGACTCCTTAGCTCCTACGAGCAGTACTTC. The chain combines TRBV29-1 with TRBJ2-7; 7 positions match TRBD2. This CDR3 contains 15 residues. CDR1 and CDR2 from the germline V gene are SQVTM and ANQGSEA. Losses at the gene ends were 4 bases for V and 0 bases for J; bases not matched to a gene: 9.

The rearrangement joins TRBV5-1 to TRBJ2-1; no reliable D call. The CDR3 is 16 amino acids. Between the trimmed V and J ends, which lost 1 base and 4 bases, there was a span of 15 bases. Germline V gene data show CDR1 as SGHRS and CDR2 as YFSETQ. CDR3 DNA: TGCGCCAGCAGCTTGTTTCCTTCTATAAGATACAATGAGCAGTTCTTC. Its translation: CASSLFPSIRYNEQFF.

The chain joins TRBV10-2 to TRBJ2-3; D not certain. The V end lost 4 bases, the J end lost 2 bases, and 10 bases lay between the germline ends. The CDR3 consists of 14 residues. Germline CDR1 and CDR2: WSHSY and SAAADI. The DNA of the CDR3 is TGCGCCAGCAGTGTAAGGGTAGACACAGATACGCAGTATTTT. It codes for CASSVRVDTDTQYF.

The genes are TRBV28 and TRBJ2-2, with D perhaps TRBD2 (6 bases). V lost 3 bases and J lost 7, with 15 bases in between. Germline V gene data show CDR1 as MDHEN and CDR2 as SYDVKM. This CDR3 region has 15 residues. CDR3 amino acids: CASSLLGSNIGELFF. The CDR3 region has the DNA TGTGCCAGCAGTTTGCTCGGGAGTAATATCGGGGAGCTGTTTTTT.

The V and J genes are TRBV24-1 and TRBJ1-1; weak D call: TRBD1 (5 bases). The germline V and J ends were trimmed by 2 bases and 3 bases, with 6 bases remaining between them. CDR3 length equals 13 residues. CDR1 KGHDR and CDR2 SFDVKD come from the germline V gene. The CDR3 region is CATSDWGDTEAFF. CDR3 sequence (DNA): TGTGCCACCAGTGATTGGGGCGACACTGAAGCTTTCTTT.

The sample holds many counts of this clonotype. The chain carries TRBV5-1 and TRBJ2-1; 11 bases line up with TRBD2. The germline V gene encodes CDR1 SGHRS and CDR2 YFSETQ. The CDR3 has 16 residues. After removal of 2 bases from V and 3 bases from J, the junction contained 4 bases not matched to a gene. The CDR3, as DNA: TGCGCCAGCAGCTTCGGGACTAGCGGAGACTACAATGAGCAGTTCTTC. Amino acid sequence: CASSFGTSGDYNEQFF.

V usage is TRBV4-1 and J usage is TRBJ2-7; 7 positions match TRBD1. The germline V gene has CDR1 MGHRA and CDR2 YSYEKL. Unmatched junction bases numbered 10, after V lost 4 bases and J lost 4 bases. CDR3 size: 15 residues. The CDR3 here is CASSLAPGQQYEQYF. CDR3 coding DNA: TGCGCCAGCAGCCTTGCGCCGGGACAGCAATACGAGCAGTACTTC.

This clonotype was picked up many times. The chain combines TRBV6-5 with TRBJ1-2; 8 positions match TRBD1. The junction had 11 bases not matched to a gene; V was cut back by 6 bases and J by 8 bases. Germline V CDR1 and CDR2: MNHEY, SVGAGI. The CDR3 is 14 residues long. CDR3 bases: TGTGCCAGCAGGGACCCTGGACAGGGAGGCGGCTACACCTTC. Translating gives CASRDPGQGGGYTF.

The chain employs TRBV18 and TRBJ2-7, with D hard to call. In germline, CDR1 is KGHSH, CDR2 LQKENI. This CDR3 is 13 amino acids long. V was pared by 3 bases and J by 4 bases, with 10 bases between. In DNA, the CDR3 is TGTGCCAGCTCACCCGAGAGTATTTACGAGCAGTACTTC. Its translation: CASSPESIYEQYF.

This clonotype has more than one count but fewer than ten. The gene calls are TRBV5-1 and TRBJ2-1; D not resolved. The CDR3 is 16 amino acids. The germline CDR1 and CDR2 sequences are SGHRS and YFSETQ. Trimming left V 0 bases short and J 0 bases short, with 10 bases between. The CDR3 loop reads CASSLARRSSYNEQFF. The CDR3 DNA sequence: TGCGCCAGCAGCTTGGCCAGGCGGAGCTCCTACAATGAGCAGTTCTTC.

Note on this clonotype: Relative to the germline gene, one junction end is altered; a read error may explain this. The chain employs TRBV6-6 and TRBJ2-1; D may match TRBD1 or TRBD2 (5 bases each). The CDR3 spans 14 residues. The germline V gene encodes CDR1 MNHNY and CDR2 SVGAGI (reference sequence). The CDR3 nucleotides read TGTGCCAGCAGTCCAGAGGGGAAATACAATAAGCAGTTCTTC. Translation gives CASSPEGKYNKQFF.

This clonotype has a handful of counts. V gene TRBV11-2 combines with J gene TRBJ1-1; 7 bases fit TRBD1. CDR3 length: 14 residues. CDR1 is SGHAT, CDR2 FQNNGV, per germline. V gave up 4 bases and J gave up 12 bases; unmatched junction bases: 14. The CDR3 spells CASSSAGGSLTTFF. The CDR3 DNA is TGTGCCAGCAGCTCAGCAGGGGGTAGCTTAACGACTTTCTTT.

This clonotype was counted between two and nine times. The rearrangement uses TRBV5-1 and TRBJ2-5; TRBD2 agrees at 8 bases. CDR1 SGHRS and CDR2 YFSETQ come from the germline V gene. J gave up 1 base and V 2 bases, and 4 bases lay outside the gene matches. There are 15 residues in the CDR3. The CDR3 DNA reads TGCGCCAGCAGCTTTCTAGCGGGCATCCAAGAGACCCAGTACTTC. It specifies CASSFLAGIQETQYF.

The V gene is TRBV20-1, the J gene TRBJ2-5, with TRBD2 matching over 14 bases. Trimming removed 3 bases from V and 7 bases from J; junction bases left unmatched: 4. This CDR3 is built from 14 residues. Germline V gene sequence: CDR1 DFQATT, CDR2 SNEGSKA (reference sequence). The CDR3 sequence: CSARPGLAGGTQYF. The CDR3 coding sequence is TGCAGTGCTAGGCCCGGACTAGCGGGGGGGACCCAGTACTTC.

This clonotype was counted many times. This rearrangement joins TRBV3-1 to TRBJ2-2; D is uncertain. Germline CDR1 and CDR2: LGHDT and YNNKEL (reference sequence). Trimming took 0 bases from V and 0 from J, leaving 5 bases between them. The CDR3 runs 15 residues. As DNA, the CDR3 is TGTGCCAGCAGCCAAGAACGTGCGAACACCGGGGAGCTGTTTTTT. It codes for CASSQERANTGELFF.

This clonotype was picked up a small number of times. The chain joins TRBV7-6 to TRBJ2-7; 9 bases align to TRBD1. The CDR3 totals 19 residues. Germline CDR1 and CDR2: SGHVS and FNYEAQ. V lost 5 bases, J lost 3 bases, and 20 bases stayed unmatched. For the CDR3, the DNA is TGTGCCAGCAGCCTCTTATCAGGGAGCCCGGGACAGGGTTTCTACGAGCAGTACTTC. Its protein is CASSLLSGSPGQGFYEQYF.